These T cell receptor beta chains were read from a single sample in a study of T cells in localized non-small cell lung cancer. TCRdb's table, derived via immunoSEQ multiplex PCR, lists solely in-frame clones and lacks some. The repertoire holds around 50,000 clones, roughly nine tenths seen once, with approximately 2.4% in the top ten. This material consisted of PBMCs, taken before any cancer treatment. These TCRs come from a man aged 35-75 years with stage II lung adenocarcinoma. CDR3s include the opening cysteine and the closing phenylalanine or tryptophan. The order of the fields is V gene, D gene, clone size, J gene, CDR3 DNA, CDR3 protein. A D gene is named only where the DNA matches it firmly. A clone size is listed for some rows: how often the clone was seen (once, few, many), or a class if it is expanded.

TRBV7-2	NA	NA	TRBJ1-4	TGTGCCAGCAGCTTAGAAACGGCCGAAAAACTGTTTTTT	CASSLETAEKLFF
TRBV21-1	NA	NA	TRBJ2-1	TGTGCCAGCAGCAAAGGTAACAGCGCCTACAATGAGCAGTTCTTC	CASSKGNSAYNEQFF
TRBV7-6	NA	NA	TRBJ2-1	TGTGCCAGCAGCTTAGGTCCAGGGCATGGCTCCTACAATGAGCAGTTCTTC	CASSLGPGHGSYNEQFF
TRBV5-6	TRBD1	NA	TRBJ2-5	TGTGCCAGCACCTGGACAGGGTCAGAGGAGACCCAGTACTTC	CASTWTGSEETQYF
TRBV11-3	TRBD2	NA	TRBJ2-2	TGTGCCAGCAGCCGGGAGGGGGAAGGCGGGGAGCTGTTTTTT	CASSREGEGGELFF
TRBV9	NA	NA	TRBJ2-4	TGTGCCAGCAGCGTTACACTGGGGGACATTCAGTACTTC	CASSVTLGDIQYF
TRBV2	TRBD1	NA	TRBJ2-2	TGTGCCAGCAGGGCTTGGGGACAGTACACCGGGGAGCTGTTTTTT	CASRAWGQYTGELFF
TRBV19	NA	once	TRBJ2-2	TGTGCCAGTACTTCCTTGATAGCTGGACTGAACACCGGGGAGCTGTTTTTT	CASTSLIAGLNTGELFF
TRBV2	NA	NA	TRBJ1-2	TGTGCCAGCAGCCTACGCCGGGGGGAGGACTATGGCTACACCTTC	CASSLRRGEDYGYTF
TRBV5-6	NA	NA	TRBJ1-5	TGTGCCAGCAGCTTGGGTAGCAATCAGCCCCAGCATTTT	CASSLGSNQPQHF
TRBV18	NA	NA	TRBJ2-1	TGTGCCAGCTCACCAGGAACCTACAATGAGCAGTTCTTC	CASSPGTYNEQFF
TRBV5-6	NA	NA	TRBJ1-2	TGTGCCAGCAGCTTGGGTATCCTCTATGGCTACACCTTC	CASSLGILYGYTF
TRBV19	NA	NA	TRBJ1-1	TGTGCCAGTCTAGGGGGGCGTTGGGCTGAAGCTTTCTTT	CASLGGRWAEAFF
TRBV2	NA	NA	TRBJ1-4	TGTGCCAGCAGTGATATGTTGGACAATGAAAAACTGTTTTTT	CASSDMLDNEKLFF
TRBV28	NA	once	TRBJ1-1	TGTGCCAGCAGTTTGGGCAACAGGCCAAACACTGAAGCTTTCTTT	CASSLGNRPNTEAFF
TRBV9	TRBD2	NA	TRBJ2-5	TGTGCCAGCAGCGTAGGAGTCTCTAGCGGGGGGGAGACCCAGTACTTC	CASSVGVSSGGETQYF
TRBV10-3	NA	NA	TRBJ2-6	TGTGCCATCAGAGGGACGGTGCTGGCCAACGTCCTGACTTTC	CAIRGTVLANVLTF
TRBV2	TRBD1	few	TRBJ1-3	TGTGCCAGCAGTGAAAGTCTGACAGGGCTCGGAAACACCATATATTTT	CASSESLTGLGNTIYF
TRBV6-5	NA	NA	TRBJ2-7	TGTGCCAGCAGTTTGGCTAGTGCCCACGAGCAGTACTTC	CASSLASAHEQYF
TRBV19	TRBD1	NA	TRBJ1-5	TGTGCCAGTAGTCAAACAGGGGGCCAATTGGTCAGCAATCAGCCCCAGCATTTT	CASSQTGGQLVSNQPQHF
TRBV2	NA	NA	TRBJ1-4	TGTGCCAGCAATTCGGACGGAGCTAATGAAAAACTGTTTTTT	CASNSDGANEKLFF
TRBV13	NA	NA	TRBJ2-3	TGTGCCAGCAGCTTAGAGGGCTACACAGATACGCAGTATTTT	CASSLEGYTDTQYF
TRBV2	NA	NA	TRBJ2-1	TGTGCCAGCACACCGGATCAGACAGGACTAGGGCAGTTCTTC	CASTPDQTGLGQFF
TRBV14	NA	NA	TRBJ2-6	TGTGCCAGCAGCCAAGCCCCCCCGGGGTGGGTCGGGGCCAACGTCCTGACTTTC	CASSQAPPGWVGANVLTF
TRBV5-1	TRBD1	NA	TRBJ2-3	TGCGCCAGCAGCTTCGGACAGGGGGCGGCGAATACGCAGTATTTT	CASSFGQGAANTQYF
TRBV10-3	TRBD2	NA	TRBJ2-3	TGTGCCATCAGTGGAACTAGCGGGGAGCCTACAGATACGCAGTATTTT	CAISGTSGEPTDTQYF
TRBV27	NA	NA	TRBJ1-1	TGTGCCAGCAGTTCCTCTGACAGGCGGCTGGCTGAAGCTTTCTTT	CASSSSDRRLAEAFF
TRBV12-2	NA	NA	TRBJ1-5	TGTGCAAGTCGCTTCTTCGAGAGGGACAGCCATCAGCCCCAGCATTTT	CASRFFERDSHQPQHF
TRBV21-1	NA	NA	TRBJ1-2	TGTGCCAGCAGCAAAGGACAGGGGGGCTATGGCTACACCTTC	CASSKGQGGYGYTF
TRBV7-6	TRBD1	NA	TRBJ1-6	TGTGCCAGCAGCTTACGACAGGGGTCACCCCTCCACTTT	CASSLRQGSPLHF
TRBV5-1	TRBD2	NA	TRBJ2-3	TGCGCCAGCTGTCCCGTAGCCGGGGGGGGTACAGATACGCAGTATTTT	CASCPVAGGGTDTQYF
TRBV5-1	NA	NA	TRBJ1-2	TGCGCCAGCAGCTTGGGGGGATTAGCTAACTATGGCTACACCTTC	CASSLGGLANYGYTF
TRBV27	TRBD2	NA	TRBJ2-5	TGTGCCAGCAGTAAACATAGCGGGGCGTACCAAGAGACCCAGTACTTC	CASSKHSGAYQETQYF
TRBV6-6	NA	NA	TRBJ1-3	TGTGCCAGCAGCAAGGACAGCAGCTCTGGAAACACCATATATTTT	CASSKDSSSGNTIYF
TRBV5-1	TRBD2	NA	TRBJ2-2	TGCGCCAGCAGCCCCCGAGCGGGGGGGAGAGCGGGGAGGACCGGGGAGCTGTTTTTT	CASSPRAGGRAGRTGELFF
TRBV11-2	TRBD2	NA	TRBJ2-5	TGTGCCAGCAGCTTGCCGACTGGCGGGGGGGAGACCGCGCCGGAGACCCAGTACTTC	CASSLPTGGGETAPETQYF